The next 17 T cell receptor beta chains were all read from a single sample in a study of CD8 T cells in ankylosing spondylitis. TCRdb itself ran the 5' RACE reads through MiXCR, one entry per CDR3 protein. In the table there are over 700,000 distinct CDR3 sequences, 15% to 20% of which are singletons. Which antigens these TCRs recognize remains unknown. Whole-study findings and limits: Apparently characteristic of ankylosing spondylitis blood was a TCR beta motif (eight highly homologous variants).

Sequencing was carried out using blood, either unsorted or a sorted T cell fraction (not recorded which). The receptors come from a male donor with ankylosing spondylitis.

The sample holds a few counts of this clonotype. V is TRBV28 and J is TRBJ2-5, with TRBD2 identical over 12 bases. The CDR3 covers 13 residues. V gave up 4 bases and J gave up 7 bases; unmatched junction bases: 1. Germline V gene data show CDR1 as MDHEN and CDR2 as SYDVKM. DNA for the CDR3: TGTGCCAGCAGTTCTAGCGGGAGGGGGACCCAGTACTTC. Its protein is CASSSSGRGTQYF. Looking up the rest from reference TRBV28 and TRBJ2-5 gives the full variable domain: DVKVTQSSRYLVKRTGEKVFLECVQDMDHENMFWYRQDPGLGLRLIYFSYDVKMKEKGDIPEGYSVSREKKERFSLILESASTNQTSMYLCASSSSGRGTQYFGPGTRLLVL.

The table lists this clonotype with a few counts. The V and J genes are TRBV5-1 and TRBJ1-4; possibly TRBD1 for D (6 bases). Per germline, CDR1 SGHRS and CDR2 YFSETQ. Trimming stripped 3 bases from V and 4 bases from J, with 13 bases between. The CDR3 covers 15 residues. The CDR3, as DNA: TGCGCCAGCAGCTCCCCGGGGGGGCTTAATGAAAAACTGTTTTTT. Its translation is CASSSPGGLNEKLFF. The full variable domain, its missing parts supplied by reference TRBV5-1 and TRBJ1-4, is KAGVTQTPRYLIKTRGQQVTLSCSPISGHRSVSWYQQTPGQGLQFLFEYFSETQRNKGNFPGRFSGRQFSNSRSEMNVSTLELGDSALYLCASSSPGGLNEKLFFGSGTQLSVL.

The chain links TRBV5-1 to TRBJ2-2, with 7 positions matching TRBD2. Germline V gene data show CDR1 as SGHRS and CDR2 as YFSETQ. This CDR3 contains 15 residues. J gave up 4 bases and V 3 bases, and 6 bases lay outside the gene matches. The DNA of the CDR3 is TGCGCCAGCAGCTCAGAGCGGGGCGGCACCGGGGAGCTGTTTTTT. Residues: CASSSERGGTGELFF.

The sample holds a few counts of this clonotype. CDR3 in DNA: TGTGCCAGCAGGATGACAGGGGAGGGCAATCAGCCCCAGCATTTT. It encodes CASRMTGEGNQPQHF. This sequence joins TRBV12-3 or TRBV12-4 and TRBJ1-5; 8 bases are shared with TRBD1. V shed 6 bases, J shed 2 bases, and the junction held 6 bases outside the gene matches. This CDR3 has 15 residues.

This clonotype has more than one count but fewer than ten. This chain links TRBV6-1 with TRBJ1-5, with 7 bases lining up with TRBD1. Germline V lookup: CDR1 MNHNS, CDR2 SASEGT. Trimming at V came to 3 bases and at J to 2 bases, leaving 7 bases not matched to a gene. The CDR3 contains 16 residues. The CDR3 loop reads CASSDNDRAGNQPQHF. In DNA form, the CDR3 reads TGTGCCAGCAGTGATAACGACAGGGCGGGCAATCAGCCCCAGCATTTT.

V usage is TRBV5-6 and J usage is TRBJ2-3; 8 bases map to TRBD2. CDR1 is SGHDT and CDR2 is YYEEEE in the germline V gene. V lost 0 bases to trimming and J lost 6 bases; unmatched junction nucleotides: 12. This CDR3 is 17 amino acids long. The CDR3 coding sequence is TGTGCCAGCAGCTTGGTGGAGCCTAGCGGGCTCGGGGATACGCAGTATTTT. Residues: CASSLVEPSGLGDTQYF.

This clonotype was counted a few times. This rearrangement joins TRBV20-1 to TRBJ1-5; no clear D gene. Germline V gene data show CDR1 as DFQATT and CDR2 as SNEGSKA (reference sequence). Trimming left V 5 bases short and J 2 bases short, with 13 bases between. The CDR3 extends over 14 amino acids. CDR3 amino acids: CSADHIWGNQPQHF. CDR3 in DNA: TGCAGTGCTGATCATATATGGGGCAATCAGCCCCAGCATTTT.

The rearrangement uses TRBV2 and TRBJ2-5; 8 positions agree with TRBD1. J was trimmed by 1 base and V by 4 bases; bases with no gene match: 2. CDR1 and CDR2 (germline): SNHLY, FYNNEI. This CDR3 has 14 amino acids. CDR3 sequence reads: CASSGGTGQETQYF. In nucleotides, the CDR3 is TGTGCCAGCAGTGGAGGGACAGGCCAAGAGACCCAGTACTTC.

The sample holds a few counts of this clonotype. The chain carries TRBV29-1 and TRBJ2-3; the D call may be TRBD1 or TRBD2 (5 bases each). Germline V gene lookup returns CDR1 SQVTM and CDR2 ANQGSEA. V lost 0 bases to trimming and J lost 6 bases, with 16 bases between them. The CDR3 is made up of 15 amino acids. CDR3 protein: CSVEDTLMGVDTQYF. The CDR3 DNA sequence: TGCAGCGTTGAAGACACCCTTATGGGGGTCGATACGCAGTATTTT.

The CDR3 spells CATPLRTGAEQYF. The CDR3 DNA reads TGTGCCACCCCATTGAGGACAGGGGCCGAGCAGTACTTC. The chain is built from TRBV5-5 and TRBJ2-7; 9 bases align to TRBD1. V gave up 9 bases and J gave up 6 bases; unmatched junction bases: 10. Germline V gene sequence: CDR1 SGHKS, CDR2 YYEKEE (reference sequence). The CDR3 loop spans 13 amino acids.

This clonotype was observed a handful of times. This chain uses TRBV15 with TRBJ2-2; D gene unclear. CDR3 size: 14 residues. Germline CDR1 and CDR2: LNHNV and YYDKDF (reference sequence). Trimming left V 4 bases short and J 2 bases short, with 8 bases between. CDR3: CATSKHGNTGELFF. CDR3 nucleotides: TGTGCCACCAGCAAACACGGAAACACCGGGGAGCTGTTTTTT.

The V and J genes are TRBV20-1 and TRBJ2-7, with 9 bases lining up with TRBD1. Germline values: CDR1 DFQATT, CDR2 SNEGSKA (reference sequence). V lost 3 bases to trimming and J lost 6 bases; unmatched junction nucleotides: 15. The CDR3 runs 16 residues. Here the CDR3 DNA reads TGCAGTGCTAGGGGGGATAATTTGGGACAGGGTCGCGAGCAGTACTTC. Translating it yields CSARGDNLGQGREQYF.

A few counts support this clonotype. The V call is TRBV7-2, the J call TRBJ2-7; 8 positions match TRBD1. V shed 7 bases and J 5 bases; nucleotides not matched to a gene: 13. CDR3 length: 15 amino acids. Looked up from germline, CDR1 is SGHTA and CDR2 is FQGNSA. The CDR3 here is CASNLAPGTGNEQYF. The CDR3 DNA reads TGTGCCAGCAACTTGGCCCCCGGGACAGGTAACGAGCAGTACTTC.

The J gene is TRBJ2-5, the V gene TRBV7-9; D gene uncertain. V lost 5 bases to trimming and J lost 5 bases, with 15 bases between them. CDR3 length equals 14 residues. The germline gives CDR1 SEHNR, CDR2 FQNEAQ (reference sequence). Here the CDR3 reads CASSPLTLRETQYF. The CDR3, as DNA: TGTGCCAGCAGCCCACTGACGTTGCGGGAGACCCAGTACTTC.

The sample holds a few counts of this clonotype. This rearrangement joins TRBV11-2 to TRBJ2-5, with no clear D. Per germline, CDR1 SGHAT and CDR2 FQNNGV. Trimming left V 2 bases short and J 4 bases short, with 5 bases between. There are 12 residues in the CDR3. In DNA, the CDR3 is TGTGCCAGCAGCTTACTTTCAGAGACCCAGTACTTC. The encoded protein is CASSLLSETQYF.

The chain employs TRBV7-6 and TRBJ2-1, with D perhaps being TRBD1 or TRBD2 (5 bases each). The CDR3 consists of 17 residues. Trimming pared 2 bases from V and 8 bases from J, leaving 22 bases between. The germline gives CDR1 SGHVS, CDR2 FNYEAQ. The CDR3 DNA is TGTGCCAGCAGCTTATTACCGGGACCCCCCCTGGGGTATGAGCAGTTCTTC. It is translated as CASSLLPGPPLGYEQFF.

This sequence joins TRBV12-3 or TRBV12-4 and TRBJ1-1; D may be TRBD1 (5 bases). V lost 2 bases and J 4 bases, leaving 11 bases between the germline ends. The CDR3 extends over 14 amino acids. The CDR3 spells CASSLRSGSTEAFF. The CDR3 DNA reads TGTGCCAGCAGTTTAAGGTCAGGGAGCACTGAAGCTTTCTTT.